This T cell receptor (beta chain) was identified in a study of radiotherapy plus CTLA-4 blockade in lung cancer. On the study more broadly: Objective responses were recorded in 15% to 20% of patients, with disease control recorded in 25% to 35%.

Deletions cut 2 bases from V and 12 bases from J, with 14 bases between. Germline CDR1 is KGHSH and CDR2 is LQKENI. The length of the CDR3 is 13 residues. Study observations and caveats: The best prediction of response reportedly came from early blood T cell clone dynamics, with interferon-beta. Blood saw expansion of tumor-derived TCR clones after radiotherapy plus ipilimumab.

Details on this clone: Its antigen is currently unknown.

TCRdb keeps only in-frame clones here, not all; method: immunoSEQ multiplex PCR. The top ten clones hold approximately 17% of a sample with about 57,000 clones, 70% to 80% of them seen once. Ipilimumab-mediated CTLA-4 blockade plus focal radiation was given to patients having chemo-refractory metastatic non-small-cell lung cancer. The sample consisted of peripheral blood, taken from a patient treated with radiotherapy plus ipilimumab. This receptor was taken from a human donor with non-small cell lung cancer who had a complete response to radiotherapy plus ipilimumab. This chain uses TRBV18 with TRBJ2-4; D is unclear. The CDR3 nucleotides read TGTGCCAGCTCACCATATGGGCCCCTCAATCAGTACTTC. It is translated as CASSPYGPLNQYF.